The rows below give T cell receptor beta chains drawn from one sample of a study of blood T cell repertoires in COVID-19. Assay: immunoSEQ multiplex PCR; the TCRdb copy retains only in-frame clones and omits some. Here the sample spans 43,000 or so clones, roughly nine tenths being singletons. The sample comprised peripheral blood. These receptors were obtained from a human donor in a cohort sampled during active COVID-19. Each CDR3 is given with its conserved first and last residue.

V gene	J gene	CDR3 protein
TRBV5-4	TRBJ1-1	CASSPGTGGLNTEAFF
TRBV3-1/TRBV3-2	TRBJ2-3	CASTVVAGGSTDTQYF
TRBV6-1	TRBJ2-6	CASSADRWDSGANVLTF
TRBV5-5	TRBJ2-6	CASSFSPLSGANVLTF
TRBV12-5	TRBJ2-6	CASGLDRGGGGTGANVLTF
TRBV27	TRBJ2-3	CASSFSSIGQKSTDTQYF
TRBV6-2/TRBV6-3	TRBJ2-7	CASSKTSGRLSEQYF
TRBV5-5	TRBJ1-4	CASSLAWDRGNEKLFF
TRBV6-6	TRBJ2-6	CATGKGSGANVLTF
TRBV25-1	TRBJ1-2	CASSDPVWGGGYTF
TRBV4-2	TRBJ1-3	CASSQDPSSGNTIYF
TRBV7-9	TRBJ2-2	CASSLRLAGAGELFF
TRBV4-1	TRBJ2-7	CASSNPGTGDYEQYF
TRBV4-3	TRBJ2-2	CASSQDPGANTGELFF
TRBV5-1	TRBJ2-5	CASSTGTPQETQYF
TRBV28	TRBJ2-6	CATNSGANVLTF
TRBV4-2	TRBJ2-3	CASSQPTGSGGAEDTQYF
TRBV6-6	TRBJ2-7	CASSYGLTYEQYF
TRBV11-2	TRBJ1-2	CASTAHQGSLGYTF
TRBV3-1/TRBV3-2	TRBJ1-2	CASSHSEGGYGYTF
TRBV19	TRBJ2-1	CASSIRVLRVQGRNEQFF
TRBV18	TRBJ1-1	CASSQQGVENTEAFF